A selection of T cell receptor beta chains follows, all from one sample in a study of blood T cell repertoires in COVID-19. This table comes from immunoSEQ multiplex PCR, and its TCRdb copy is limited to in-frame clones, with some not included. This sample has some 110,000 clones, with 75% to 85% found just once. What was sequenced was peripheral blood. These receptor sequences come from a man in his 70s with acute or convalescent COVID-19. Each CDR3 is given with its conserved first and last residue. A D gene is named only where the DNA matches it firmly. Clone size is given for some rows only: seen once, a few or many times, or a class if the clone is expanded.

J gene	V gene	clone size	D gene	CDR3 protein	CDR3 DNA
TRBJ2-3	TRBV11-2	NA	NA	CASSLKTGTDTQYF	TGTGCCAGCAGCTTAAAAACGGGCACAGATACGCAGTATTTT
TRBJ1-2	TRBV5-6	NA	NA	CASSYVPKEGYTF	TGTGCCAGCAGCTATGTACCAAAGGAGGGCTACACCTTC
TRBJ1-4	TRBV29-1	once	NA	CSVSGSIATNEKLFF	TGCAGCGTTTCGGGGTCTATCGCAACTAATGAAAAACTGTTTTTT
TRBJ1-2	TRBV19	NA	NA	CASSSPEGSGYTF	TGTGCCAGTAGTTCGCCGGAGGGCTCTGGCTACACCTTC
TRBJ2-7	TRBV27	NA	TRBD1	CASRLTGTYEQYF	TGTGCCAGCAGACTGACAGGGACCTACGAGCAGTACTTC
TRBJ1-5	TRBV7-2	NA	TRBD1	CASSLRRDRANQPQHF	TGTGCCAGCAGCCTGAGACGGGACAGGGCAAATCAGCCCCAGCATTTT
TRBJ1-2	TRBV28	NA	TRBD1	CASRTLGQMNYGYTF	TGTGCCAGCAGGACCTTGGGACAGATGAACTATGGCTACACCTTC
TRBJ1-5	TRBV5-1	NA	NA	CASSRPGQLPNQPQHF	TGCGCCAGCAGCCGCCCCGGACAGCTACCTAATCAGCCCCAGCATTTT
TRBJ1-2	TRBV7-8	NA	TRBD1	CASSSQGVQTDNYGYTF	TGTGCCAGCAGCTCCCAGGGGGTTCAGACAGATAACTATGGCTACACCTTC
TRBJ1-2	TRBV6-5	NA	TRBD1	CASTGALANYGYTF	TGTGCCAGTACAGGGGCCCTAGCTAACTATGGCTACACCTTC
TRBJ2-3	TRBV6-5	NA	NA	CASQRQAADTQYF	TGTGCCAGCCAAAGACAGGCGGCAGATACGCAGTATTTT
TRBJ1-1	TRBV20-1	NA	TRBD1	CSASPGTGRTAEAFF	TGCAGTGCCAGTCCCGGGACAGGGAGGACGGCTGAAGCTTTCTTT
TRBJ1-1	TRBV10-3	NA	TRBD1	CAINSQGGLTEAFF	TGTGCCATCAATTCGCAGGGGGGTCTAACTGAAGCTTTCTTT
TRBJ1-2	TRBV5-1	NA	NA	CASSLTSRDYGYTF	TGCGCCAGCAGCCTAACCTCCAGGGACTATGGCTACACCTTC
TRBJ2-5	TRBV5-4	NA	NA	CASSLDGQGQTQYF	TGTGCCAGCAGCTTGGATGGGCAGGGCCAGACCCAGTACTTC
TRBJ2-2	TRBV2	NA	TRBD1	CASKGTGNTGELFF	TGTGCCAGCAAGGGGACAGGGAACACCGGGGAGCTGTTTTTT
TRBJ1-2	TRBV7-9	NA	TRBD1	CASSLAVRQGHGYTF	TGTGCCAGCAGCTTAGCGGTGAGACAGGGGCATGGCTACACCTTC
TRBJ2-6	TRBV5-1	NA	NA	CASSPTGRTGANVLTF	TGCGCCAGCAGCCCTACTGGGAGAACTGGGGCCAACGTCCTGACTTTC
TRBJ1-5	TRBV27	NA	NA	CASSPSTGSHQPQHF	TGTGCCAGCAGTCCGTCTACAGGGTCGCATCAGCCCCAGCATTTT
TRBJ2-3	TRBV9	NA	NA	CASSVDGQFTDTQYF	TGTGCCAGCAGCGTAGACGGACAGTTCACAGATACGCAGTATTTT
TRBJ2-1	TRBV5-1	NA	NA	CASGDSFYNEQFF	TGCGCCAGCGGTGACAGCTTTTACAATGAGCAGTTCTTC
TRBJ1-4	TRBV5-6	NA	NA	CASSPQGWDEKLFF	TGTGCCAGCAGCCCCCAGGGTTGGGATGAAAAACTGTTTTTT
TRBJ1-5	TRBV6-5	NA	NA	CACGGSNQPQHF	TGTGCCTGCGGGGGGAGCAATCAGCCCCAGCATTTT
TRBJ2-7	TRBV5-1	NA	NA	CASSLLSGEIYEQYF	TGCGCCAGCAGCTTGCTGTCGGGAGAGATCTACGAGCAGTACTTC
TRBJ1-5	TRBV28	NA	NA	CASSLTYTSNQPQHF	TGTGCCAGCAGCCTTACATACACCAGCAATCAGCCCCAGCATTTT
TRBJ1-1	TRBV27	NA	NA	CASSLLPGVSTEAFF	TGTGCCAGCAGCTTACTCCCGGGGGTGAGCACTGAAGCTTTCTTT
TRBJ2-7	TRBV2	NA	NA	CASSVRLDSEQYF	TGTGCCAGCAGTGTTAGACTAGATTCCGAGCAGTACTTC
TRBJ1-2	TRBV6-5	NA	TRBD1	CASKVGTGGYYGYTF	TGTGCCAGCAAAGTGGGGACAGGGGGCTACTATGGCTACACCTTC
TRBJ2-3	TRBV30	NA	NA	CAWSVRDTDTQYF	TGTGCCTGGAGTGTACGGGACACAGATACGCAGTATTTT